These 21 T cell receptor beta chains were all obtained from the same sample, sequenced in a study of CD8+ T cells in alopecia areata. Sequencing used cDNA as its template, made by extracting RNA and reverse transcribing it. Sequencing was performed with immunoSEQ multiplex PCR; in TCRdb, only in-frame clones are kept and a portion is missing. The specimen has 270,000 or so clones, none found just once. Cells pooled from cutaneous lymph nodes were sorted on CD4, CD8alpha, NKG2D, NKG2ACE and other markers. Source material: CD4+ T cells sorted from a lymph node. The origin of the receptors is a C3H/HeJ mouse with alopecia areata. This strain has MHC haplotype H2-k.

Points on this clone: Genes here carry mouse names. CDR3 protein: CASSARQSASDYTF. CDR3 bases read: TGTGCCAGCAGTGCAAGACAGAGCGCCTCC. V and J are TRBV13-1 and TRBJ1-2; D may be TRBD1 (5 bases). The CDR3 end is not reached by the read, which stops 4 residues before it; the germline J gene fills it in. The germline V and J ends were trimmed by 3 bases and 4 bases, with 13 bases remaining between them. The CDR3 contains 14 residues. CDR1 is NSHNY, CDR2 SYGAGN, per germline.

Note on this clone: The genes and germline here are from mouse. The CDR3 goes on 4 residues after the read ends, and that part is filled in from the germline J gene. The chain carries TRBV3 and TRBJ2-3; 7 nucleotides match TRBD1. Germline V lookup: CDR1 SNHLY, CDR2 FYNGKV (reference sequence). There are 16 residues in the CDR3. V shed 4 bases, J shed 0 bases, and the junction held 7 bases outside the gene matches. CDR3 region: CASSSSGTDSAETLYF. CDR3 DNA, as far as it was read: TGTGCCAGCAGCTCCTCGGGGACAGATAGTGCAGAA.

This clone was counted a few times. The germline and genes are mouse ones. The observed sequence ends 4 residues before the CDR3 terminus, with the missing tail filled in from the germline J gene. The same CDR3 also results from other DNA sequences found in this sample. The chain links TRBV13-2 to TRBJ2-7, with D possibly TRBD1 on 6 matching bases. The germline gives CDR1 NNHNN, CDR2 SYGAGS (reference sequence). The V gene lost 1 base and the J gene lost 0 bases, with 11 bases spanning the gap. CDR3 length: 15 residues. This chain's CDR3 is CASGDSGESSYEQYF. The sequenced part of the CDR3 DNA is TGTGCCAGCGGTGATTCAGGGGAGAGCTCCTAT.

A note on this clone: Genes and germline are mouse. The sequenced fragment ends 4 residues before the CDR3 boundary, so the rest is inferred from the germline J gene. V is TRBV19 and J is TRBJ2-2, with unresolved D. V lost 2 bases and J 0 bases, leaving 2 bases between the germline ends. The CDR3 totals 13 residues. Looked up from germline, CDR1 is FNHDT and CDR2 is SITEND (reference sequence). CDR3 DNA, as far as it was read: TGTGCCAGCAGTATGGCAAACACCGGG. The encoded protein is CASSMANTG. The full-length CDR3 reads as CASSMANTGQLYF.

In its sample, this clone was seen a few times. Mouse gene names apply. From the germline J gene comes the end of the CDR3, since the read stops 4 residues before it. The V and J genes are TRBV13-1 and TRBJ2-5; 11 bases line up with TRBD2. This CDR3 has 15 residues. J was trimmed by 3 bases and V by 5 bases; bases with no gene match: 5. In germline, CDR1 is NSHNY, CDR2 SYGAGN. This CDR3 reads CASRAGTGGQDTQYF. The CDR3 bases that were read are TGTGCCAGCAGGGCCGGGACTGGGGGTCAAGAC.

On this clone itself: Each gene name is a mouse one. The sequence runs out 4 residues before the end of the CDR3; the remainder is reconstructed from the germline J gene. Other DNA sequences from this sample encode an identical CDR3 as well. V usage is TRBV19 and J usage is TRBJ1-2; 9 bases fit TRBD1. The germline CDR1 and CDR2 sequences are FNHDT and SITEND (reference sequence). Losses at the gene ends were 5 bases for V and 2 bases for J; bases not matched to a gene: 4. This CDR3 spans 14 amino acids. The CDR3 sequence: CASRTGTGNSDYTF. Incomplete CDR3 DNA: TGTGCCAGCAGGACCGGGACAGGGAACTCC.

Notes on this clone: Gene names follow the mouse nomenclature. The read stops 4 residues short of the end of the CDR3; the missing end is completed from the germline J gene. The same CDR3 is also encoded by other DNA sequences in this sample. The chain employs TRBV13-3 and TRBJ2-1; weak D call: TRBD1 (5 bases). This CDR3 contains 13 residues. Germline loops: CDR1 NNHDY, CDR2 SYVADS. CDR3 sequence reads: CASSEGVGAEQFF. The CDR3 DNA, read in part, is TGTGCCAGCAGTGAAGGGGTTGGGGCT.

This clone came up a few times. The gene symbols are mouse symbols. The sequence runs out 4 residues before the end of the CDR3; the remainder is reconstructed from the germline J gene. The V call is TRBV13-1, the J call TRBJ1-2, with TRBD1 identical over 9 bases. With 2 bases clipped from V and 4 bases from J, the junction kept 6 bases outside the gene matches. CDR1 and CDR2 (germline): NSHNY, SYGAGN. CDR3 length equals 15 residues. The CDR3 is CASSENRGPASDYTF. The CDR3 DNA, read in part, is TGTGCCAGCAGTGAGAACAGGGGGCCGGCCTCC.

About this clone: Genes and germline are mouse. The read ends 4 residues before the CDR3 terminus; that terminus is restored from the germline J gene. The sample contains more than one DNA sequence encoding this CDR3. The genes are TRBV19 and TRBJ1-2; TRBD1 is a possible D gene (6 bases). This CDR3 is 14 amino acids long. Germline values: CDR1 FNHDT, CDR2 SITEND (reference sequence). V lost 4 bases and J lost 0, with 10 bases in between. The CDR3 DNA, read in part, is TGTGCCAGCAGTCCACAGGGAACAAACTCC. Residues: CASSPQGTNS. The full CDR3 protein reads CASSPQGTNSDYTF.

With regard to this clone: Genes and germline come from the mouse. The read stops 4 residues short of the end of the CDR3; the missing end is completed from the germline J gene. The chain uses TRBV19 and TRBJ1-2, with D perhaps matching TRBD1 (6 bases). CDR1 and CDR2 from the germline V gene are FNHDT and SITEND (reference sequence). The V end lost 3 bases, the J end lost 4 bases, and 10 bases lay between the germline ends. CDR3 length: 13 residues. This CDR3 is CASSTQGTSDYTF. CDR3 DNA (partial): TGTGCCAGCAGTACCCAGGGGACCTCC.

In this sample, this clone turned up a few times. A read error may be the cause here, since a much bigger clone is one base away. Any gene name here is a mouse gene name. The sequenced part of the CDR3 DNA is TGTGCCAGCAGTGAAGCAGCAAACTCC. Protein product: CASSEAANS. The whole CDR3 region reads CASSEAANSDYTF. The V and J genes are TRBV13-3 and TRBJ1-2; D gene unclear. The read stops 4 residues short of the end of the CDR3; the missing end is completed from the germline J gene. Germline CDR1 is NNHDY and CDR2 is SYVADS. V shed 2 bases and J shed 0 bases, with 5 bases lying between them. The length of the CDR3 is 13 residues.

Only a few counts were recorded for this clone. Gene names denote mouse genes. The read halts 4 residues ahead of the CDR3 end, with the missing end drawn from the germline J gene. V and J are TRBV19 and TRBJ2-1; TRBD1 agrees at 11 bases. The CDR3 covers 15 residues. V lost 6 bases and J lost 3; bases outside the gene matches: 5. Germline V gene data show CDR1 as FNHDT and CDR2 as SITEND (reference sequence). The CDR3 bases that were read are TGTGCCAGCATCTCCGGGACAGGGGGCTATGCT. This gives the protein CASISGTGGYA. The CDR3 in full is CASISGTGGYAEQFF.

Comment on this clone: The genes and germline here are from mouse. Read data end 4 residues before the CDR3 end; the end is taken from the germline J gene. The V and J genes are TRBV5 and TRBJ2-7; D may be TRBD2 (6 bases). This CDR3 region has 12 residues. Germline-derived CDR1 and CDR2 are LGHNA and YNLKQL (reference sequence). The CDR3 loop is CASSPWGDEQYF. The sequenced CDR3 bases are TGTGCCAGCAGCCCCTGGGGAGAT.

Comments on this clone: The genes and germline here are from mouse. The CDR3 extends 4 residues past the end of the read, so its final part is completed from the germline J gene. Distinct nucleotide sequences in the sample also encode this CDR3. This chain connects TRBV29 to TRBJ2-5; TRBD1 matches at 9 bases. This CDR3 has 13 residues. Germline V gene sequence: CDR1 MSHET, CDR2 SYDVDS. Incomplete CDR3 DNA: TGTGCTAGCAGTTTAGACAGGGGGGAC. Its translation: CASSLDRGD. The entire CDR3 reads CASSLDRGDTQYF.

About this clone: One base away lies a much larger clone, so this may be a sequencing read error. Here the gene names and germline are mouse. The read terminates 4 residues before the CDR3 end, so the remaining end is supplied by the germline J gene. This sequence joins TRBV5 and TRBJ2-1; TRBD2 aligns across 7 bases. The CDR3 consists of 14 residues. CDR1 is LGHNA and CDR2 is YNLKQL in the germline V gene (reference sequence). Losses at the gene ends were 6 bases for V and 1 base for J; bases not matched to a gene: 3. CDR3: CASSGWGNYAEQFF. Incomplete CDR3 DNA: TGTGCCAGCAGTGGCTGGGGGAACTATGCT.

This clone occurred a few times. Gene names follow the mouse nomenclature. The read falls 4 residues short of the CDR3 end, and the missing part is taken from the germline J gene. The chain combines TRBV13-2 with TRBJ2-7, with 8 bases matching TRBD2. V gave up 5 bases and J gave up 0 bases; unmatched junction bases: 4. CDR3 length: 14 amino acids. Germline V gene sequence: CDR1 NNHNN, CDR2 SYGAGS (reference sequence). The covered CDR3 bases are TGTGCCAGCGGCCCGCTGGGGGGCTCCTAT. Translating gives CASGPLGGSY. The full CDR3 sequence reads CASGPLGGSYEQYF.

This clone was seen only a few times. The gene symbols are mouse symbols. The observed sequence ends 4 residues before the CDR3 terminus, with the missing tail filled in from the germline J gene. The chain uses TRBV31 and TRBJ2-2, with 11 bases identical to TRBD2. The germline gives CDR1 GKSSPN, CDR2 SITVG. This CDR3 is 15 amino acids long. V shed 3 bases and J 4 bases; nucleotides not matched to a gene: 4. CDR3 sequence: CAWSRTGGSTGQLYF. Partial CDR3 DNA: TGTGCCTGGAGCCGGACTGGGGGGTCCACCGGG.

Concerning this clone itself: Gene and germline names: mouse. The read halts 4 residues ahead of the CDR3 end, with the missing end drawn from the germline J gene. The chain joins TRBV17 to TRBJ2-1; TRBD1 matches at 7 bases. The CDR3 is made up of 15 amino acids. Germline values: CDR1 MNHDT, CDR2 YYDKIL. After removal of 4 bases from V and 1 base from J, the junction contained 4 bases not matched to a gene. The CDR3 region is CASSTGQRNYAEQFF. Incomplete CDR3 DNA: TGTGCTAGCAGTACGGGACAGAGGAACTATGCT.

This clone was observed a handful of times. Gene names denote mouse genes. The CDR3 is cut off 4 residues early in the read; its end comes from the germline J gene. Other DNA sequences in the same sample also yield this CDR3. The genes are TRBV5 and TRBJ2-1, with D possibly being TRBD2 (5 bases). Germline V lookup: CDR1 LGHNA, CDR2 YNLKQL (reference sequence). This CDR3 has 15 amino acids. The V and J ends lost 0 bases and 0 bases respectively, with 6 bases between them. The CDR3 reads CASSQELGNYAEQFF. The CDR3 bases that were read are TGTGCCAGCAGCCAAGAGCTGGGTAACTATGCT.

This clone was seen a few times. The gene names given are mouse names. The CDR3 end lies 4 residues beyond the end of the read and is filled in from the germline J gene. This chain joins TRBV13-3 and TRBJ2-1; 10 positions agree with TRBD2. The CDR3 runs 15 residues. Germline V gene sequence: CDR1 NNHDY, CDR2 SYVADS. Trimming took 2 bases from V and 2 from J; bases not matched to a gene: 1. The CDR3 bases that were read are TGTGCCAGCAGTGAAGGGACTGGGGACTATGCT. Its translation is CASSEGTGDYA. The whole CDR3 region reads CASSEGTGDYAEQFF.

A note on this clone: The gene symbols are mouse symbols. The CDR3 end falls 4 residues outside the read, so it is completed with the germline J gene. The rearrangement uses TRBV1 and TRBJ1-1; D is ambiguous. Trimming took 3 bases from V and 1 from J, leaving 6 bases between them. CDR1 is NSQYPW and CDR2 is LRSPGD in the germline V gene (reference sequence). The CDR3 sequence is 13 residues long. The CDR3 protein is CTCSATENTEVFF. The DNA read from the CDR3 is TGCACCTGCAGTGCTACAGAAAACACA.